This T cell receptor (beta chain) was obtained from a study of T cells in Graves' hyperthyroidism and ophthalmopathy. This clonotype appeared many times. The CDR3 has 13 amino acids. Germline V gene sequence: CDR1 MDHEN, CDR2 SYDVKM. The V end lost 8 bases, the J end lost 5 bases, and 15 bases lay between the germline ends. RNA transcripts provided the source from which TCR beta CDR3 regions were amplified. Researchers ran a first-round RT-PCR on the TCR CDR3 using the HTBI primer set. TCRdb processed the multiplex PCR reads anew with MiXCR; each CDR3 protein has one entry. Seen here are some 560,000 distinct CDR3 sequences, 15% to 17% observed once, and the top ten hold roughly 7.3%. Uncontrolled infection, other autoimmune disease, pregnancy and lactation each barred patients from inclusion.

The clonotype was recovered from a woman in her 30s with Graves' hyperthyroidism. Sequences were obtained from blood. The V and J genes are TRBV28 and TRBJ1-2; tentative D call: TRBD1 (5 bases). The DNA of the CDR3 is TGTGCCAGCGGGAGGGACTTTCCTTATGGCTACACCTTC. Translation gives CASGRDFPYGYTF.